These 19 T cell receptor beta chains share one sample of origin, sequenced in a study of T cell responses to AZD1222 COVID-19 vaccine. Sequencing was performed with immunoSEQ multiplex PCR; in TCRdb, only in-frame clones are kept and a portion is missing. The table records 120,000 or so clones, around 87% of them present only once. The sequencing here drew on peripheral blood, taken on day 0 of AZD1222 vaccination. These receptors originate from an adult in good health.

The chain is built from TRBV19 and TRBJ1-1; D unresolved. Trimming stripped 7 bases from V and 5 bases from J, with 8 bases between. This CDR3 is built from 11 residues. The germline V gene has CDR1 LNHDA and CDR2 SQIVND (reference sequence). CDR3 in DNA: TGTGCCAGTATCCTGGGTACTGAAGCTTTCTTT. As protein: CASILGTEAFF.

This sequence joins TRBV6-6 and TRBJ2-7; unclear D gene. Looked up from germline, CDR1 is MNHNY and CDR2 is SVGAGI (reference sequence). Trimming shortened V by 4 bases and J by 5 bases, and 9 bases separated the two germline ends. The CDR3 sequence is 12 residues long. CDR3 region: CASSSVGDEQYF. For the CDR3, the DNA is TGTGCCAGCAGTTCCGTGGGTGACGAGCAGTACTTC.

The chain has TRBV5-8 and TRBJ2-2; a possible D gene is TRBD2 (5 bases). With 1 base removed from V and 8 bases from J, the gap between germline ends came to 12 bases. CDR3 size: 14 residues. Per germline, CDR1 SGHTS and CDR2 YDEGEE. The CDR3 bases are TGTGCCAGCAGCTTGCTGACGGGCGGGGGGGAGCTGTTTTTT. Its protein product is CASSLLTGGGELFF.

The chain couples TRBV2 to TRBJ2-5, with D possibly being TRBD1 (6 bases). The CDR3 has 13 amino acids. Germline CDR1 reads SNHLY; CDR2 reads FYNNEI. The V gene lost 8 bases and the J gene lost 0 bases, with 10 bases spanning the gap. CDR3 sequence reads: CASGGQYQETQYF. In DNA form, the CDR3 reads TGTGCCAGCGGGGGCCAGTACCAAGAGACCCAGTACTTC.

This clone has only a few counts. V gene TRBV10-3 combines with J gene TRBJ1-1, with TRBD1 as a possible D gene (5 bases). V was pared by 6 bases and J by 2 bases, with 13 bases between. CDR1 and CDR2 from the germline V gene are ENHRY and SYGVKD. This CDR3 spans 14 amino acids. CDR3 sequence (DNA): TGTGCCATCAGCGGAAGACAGTTTAACACTGAAGCTTTCTTT. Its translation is CAISGRQFNTEAFF.

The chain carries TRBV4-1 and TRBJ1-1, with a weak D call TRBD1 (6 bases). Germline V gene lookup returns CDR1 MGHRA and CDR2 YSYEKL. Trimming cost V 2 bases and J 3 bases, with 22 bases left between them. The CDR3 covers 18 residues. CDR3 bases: TGCGCCAGCAGCCAATTACTTCCCAGGGGTCGGTATGACACTGAAGCTTTCTTT. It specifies CASSQLLPRGRYDTEAFF.

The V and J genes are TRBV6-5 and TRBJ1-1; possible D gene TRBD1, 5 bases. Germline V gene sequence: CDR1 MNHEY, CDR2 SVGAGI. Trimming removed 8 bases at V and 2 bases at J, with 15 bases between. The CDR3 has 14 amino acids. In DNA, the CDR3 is TGTGCCAGCCGAGGGCAGGGATATAACACTGAAGCTTTCTTT. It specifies CASRGQGYNTEAFF.

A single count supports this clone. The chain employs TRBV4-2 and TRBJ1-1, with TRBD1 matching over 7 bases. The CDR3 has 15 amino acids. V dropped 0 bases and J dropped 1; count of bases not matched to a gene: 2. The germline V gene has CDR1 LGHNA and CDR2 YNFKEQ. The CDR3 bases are TGTGCCAGCAGCCAAGATCGACAGGGGAACACTGAAGCTTTCTTT. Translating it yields CASSQDRQGNTEAFF.

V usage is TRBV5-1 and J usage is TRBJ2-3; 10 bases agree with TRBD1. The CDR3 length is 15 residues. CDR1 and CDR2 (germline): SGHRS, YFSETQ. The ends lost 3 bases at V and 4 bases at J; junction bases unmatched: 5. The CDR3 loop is CASSSGQGESDTQYF. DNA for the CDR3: TGCGCCAGCAGCTCCGGACAGGGGGAGTCAGATACGCAGTATTTT.

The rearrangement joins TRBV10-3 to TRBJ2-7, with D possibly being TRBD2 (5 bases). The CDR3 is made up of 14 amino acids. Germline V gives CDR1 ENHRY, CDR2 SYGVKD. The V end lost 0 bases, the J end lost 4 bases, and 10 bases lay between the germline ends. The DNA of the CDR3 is TGTGCCATCAGTGAGTCGACGGAGGCTTACGAGCAGTACTTC. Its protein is CAISESTEAYEQYF.

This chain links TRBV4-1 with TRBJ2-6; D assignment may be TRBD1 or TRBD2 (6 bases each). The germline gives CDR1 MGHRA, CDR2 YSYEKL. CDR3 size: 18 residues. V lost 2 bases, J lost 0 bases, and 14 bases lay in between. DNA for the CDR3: TGCGCCAGCAGCCAACTGGAGGGGGTTTCCTCTGGGGCCAACGTCCTGACTTTC. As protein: CASSQLEGVSSGANVLTF.

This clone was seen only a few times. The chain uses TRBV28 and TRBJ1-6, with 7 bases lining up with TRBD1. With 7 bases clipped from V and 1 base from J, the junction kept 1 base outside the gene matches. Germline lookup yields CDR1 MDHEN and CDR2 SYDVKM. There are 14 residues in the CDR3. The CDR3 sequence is CASKGASYNSPLHF. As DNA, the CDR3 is TGTGCCAGCAAGGGGGCATCCTATAATTCACCCCTCCACTTT.

The CDR3 spells CASSPQGRGSPLHF. CDR3 in DNA: TGTGCCAGCTCACCACAGGGTAGGGGTTCACCCCTCCACTTT. The J gene is TRBJ1-6, the V gene TRBV18; D is perhaps TRBD1 (5 bases). Trimming removed 1 base from V and 9 bases from J, with 10 bases in between. Looked up from germline, CDR1 is KGHSH and CDR2 is LQKENI. This CDR3 region has 14 residues.

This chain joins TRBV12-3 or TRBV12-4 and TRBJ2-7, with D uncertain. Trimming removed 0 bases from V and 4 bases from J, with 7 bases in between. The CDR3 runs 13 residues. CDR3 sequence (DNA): TGTGCCAGCAGTTTAGCGTCCGGGTACGAGCAGTACTTC. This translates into CASSLASGYEQYF.

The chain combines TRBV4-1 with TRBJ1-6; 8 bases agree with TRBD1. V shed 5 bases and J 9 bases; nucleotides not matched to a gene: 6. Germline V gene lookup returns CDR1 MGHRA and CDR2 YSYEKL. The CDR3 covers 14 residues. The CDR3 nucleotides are TGCGCCAGCAGCTTCAGGGGGCTTGGTTCACCCCTCCACTTT. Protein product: CASSFRGLGSPLHF.

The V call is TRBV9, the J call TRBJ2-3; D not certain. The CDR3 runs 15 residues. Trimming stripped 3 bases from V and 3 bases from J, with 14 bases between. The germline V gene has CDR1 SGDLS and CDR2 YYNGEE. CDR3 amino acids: CASSGRNPPTDTQYF. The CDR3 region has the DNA TGTGCCAGCAGCGGAAGGAACCCCCCTACAGATACGCAGTATTTT.

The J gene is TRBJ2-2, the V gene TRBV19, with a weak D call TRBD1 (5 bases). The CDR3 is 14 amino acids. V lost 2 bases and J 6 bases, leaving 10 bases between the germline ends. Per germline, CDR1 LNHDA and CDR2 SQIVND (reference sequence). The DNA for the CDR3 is TGTGCCAGTAGTATAAAGGGGTTGGCCGGGGAGCTGTTTTTT. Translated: CASSIKGLAGELFF.

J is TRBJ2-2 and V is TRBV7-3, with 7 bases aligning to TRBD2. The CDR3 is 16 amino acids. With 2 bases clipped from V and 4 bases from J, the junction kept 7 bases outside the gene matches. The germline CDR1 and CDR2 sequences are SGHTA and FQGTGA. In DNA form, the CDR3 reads TGTGCCAGCAGCTTAGCTGGAGCTAGCGGCACCGGGGAGCTGTTTTTT. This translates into CASSLAGASGTGELFF.

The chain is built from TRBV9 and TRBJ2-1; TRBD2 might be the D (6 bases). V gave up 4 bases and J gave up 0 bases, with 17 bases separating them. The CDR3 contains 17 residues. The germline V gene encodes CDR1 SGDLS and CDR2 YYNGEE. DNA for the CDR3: TGTGCCAGCAGCAAGGCGTCAGGAGGGCGCTCCTACAATGAGCAGTTCTTC. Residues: CASSKASGGRSYNEQFF. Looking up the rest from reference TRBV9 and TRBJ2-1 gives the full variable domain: DSGVTQTPKHLITATGQRVTLRCSPRSGDLSVYWYQQSLDQGLQFLIQYYNGEERAKGNILERFSAQQFPDLHSELNLSSLELGDSALYFCASSKASGGRSYNEQFFGPGTRLTVL.